This entry lists 27 T cell receptor beta chains sequenced from one sample in a study of cytomegalovirus exposure and HLA in healthy donors. The primer mix had 60 Vbeta and 13 Jbeta primers. Sequencing used immunoSEQ multiplex PCR; TCRdb keeps in-frame clones, though not all of them. The sample includes more than 95,000 clones, approximately 70% of them seen just once. Sample: PBMCs. The receptors stem from a man aged 30 to 45 in good health and CMV-seronegative.

Here the CDR3 DNA reads TGTGCCAGCAGCTCGACTGGCCTTTGGGCCAACGTCCTGACTTTC. It specifies CASSSTGLWANVLTF. The V gene is TRBV7-2, the J gene TRBJ2-6; the D is unclear. The CDR3 runs to 15 residues. Germline-derived CDR1 and CDR2 are SGHTA and FQGNSA. Trimming stripped 4 bases from V and 5 bases from J, with 12 bases between. The full variable domain, its missing parts supplied by reference TRBV7-2 and TRBJ2-6, is GAGVSQSPSNKVTEKGKDVELRCDPISGHTALYWYRQSLGQGLEFLIYFQGNSAPDKSGLPSDRFSAERTGGSVSTLTIQRTQQEDSAVYLCASSSTGLWANVLTFGAGSRLTVL.

The CDR3 sequence is CASSASGGVYNEQFF. CDR3 in DNA: TGTGCCAGCAGCGCAAGCGGGGGGGTTTACAATGAGCAGTTCTTC. The chain links TRBV9 to TRBJ2-1, with 10 bases aligning to TRBD2. The CDR3 extends over 15 amino acids. Germline loops: CDR1 SGDLS, CDR2 YYNGEE. The ends lost 3 bases at V and 4 bases at J; junction bases unmatched: 4. Drawing the rest from reference TRBV9 and TRBJ2-1, the complete variable domain is DSGVTQTPKHLITATGQRVTLRCSPRSGDLSVYWYQQSLDQGLQFLIQYYNGEERAKGNILERFSAQQFPDLHSELNLSSLELGDSALYFCASSASGGVYNEQFFGPGTRLTVL.

The chain joins TRBV6-1 to TRBJ1-2; D unresolved. This CDR3 region has 18 residues. Per the germline V gene, CDR1 is MNHNS and CDR2 is SASEGT. Deletions cut 2 bases from V and 0 bases from J, with 19 bases between. As DNA, the CDR3 is TGTGCCAGCAGTGAAAATAGAGTCTACGGTGGAGCTAACTATGGCTACACCTTC. This encodes CASSENRVYGGANYGYTF.

The chain uses TRBV30 and TRBJ2-2; a possible D gene is TRBD1 (5 bases). Between the trimmed V and J ends, which lost 0 bases and 7 bases, there was a span of 9 bases. Germline lookup yields CDR1 GTSNPN and CDR2 SVGIG (reference sequence). The length of the CDR3 is 13 residues. For the CDR3, the DNA is TGTGCCTGGAGTGTACAAGGGGACGGGGAGCTGTTTTTT. It specifies CAWSVQGDGELFF.

The J gene is TRBJ2-7, the V gene TRBV28; 14 bases are shared with TRBD2. The CDR3 sequence is 15 residues long. Looked up from germline, CDR1 is MDHEN and CDR2 is SYDVKM. With 5 bases clipped from V and 6 bases from J, the junction kept 6 bases outside the gene matches. CDR3 nucleotide sequence: TGTGCCAGCAGTCAACGGACTAGCGGGAGGCGCGAGCAGTACTTC. Protein sequence: CASSQRTSGRREQYF.

This chain connects TRBV29-1 to TRBJ2-7, with 8 bases aligning to TRBD1. There are 14 residues in the CDR3. V was clipped by 4 bases and J by 0 bases; unmatched bases: 5. Germline V lookup: CDR1 SQVTM, CDR2 ANQGSEA. The CDR3 spells CSVALRGPSYEQYF. The DNA of the CDR3 is TGCAGCGTTGCCCTCAGGGGGCCCTCCTACGAGCAGTACTTC.

A single count supports this clone. This sequence joins TRBV11-1 and TRBJ2-2, with D hard to call. Germline V gives CDR1 SGHAT, CDR2 FQDESV (reference sequence). With 4 bases removed from V and 6 bases from J, the gap between germline ends came to 9 bases. The CDR3 runs 13 residues. The CDR3 region has the DNA TGTGCCAGCAGCTCCTCTGTCCCCGGGGAGCTGTTTTTT. As protein: CASSSSVPGELFF. Using reference TRBV11-1 and TRBJ2-2 for the parts outside the CDR3, the full variable domain is EAEVAQSPRYKITEKSQAVAFWCDPISGHATLYWYRQILGQGPELLVQFQDESVVDDSQLPKDRFSAERLKGVDSTLKIQPAELGDSAMYLCASSSSVPGELFFGEGSRLTVL.

This clone was detected only a few times. The J gene is TRBJ2-1, the V gene TRBV6-6; the D is unclear. Trimming took 7 bases from V and 6 from J, leaving 16 bases between them. The germline V gene encodes CDR1 MNHNY and CDR2 SVGAGI (reference sequence). The CDR3 totals 14 residues. CDR3 region: CASKPRSYTNEQFF. In nucleotides, the CDR3 is TGTGCCAGCAAACCGAGGAGTTACACCAATGAGCAGTTCTTC.

The chain joins TRBV5-5 to TRBJ1-1; unclear D gene. The CDR3 covers 15 residues. Germline CDR1 SGHKS, CDR2 YYEKEE (reference sequence). Trimming shortened V by 2 bases and J by 0 bases, and 11 bases separated the two germline ends. DNA of the CDR3: TGTGCCAGCAGCTTAGGCCCCGGGGTGAACACTGAAGCTTTCTTT. Protein product: CASSLGPGVNTEAFF.

The J gene is TRBJ1-4, the V gene TRBV5-4, with 7 bases identical to TRBD1. CDR3 length: 15 residues. Germline V gene data show CDR1 as SGHNT and CDR2 as YYREEE (reference sequence). Trimming removed 3 bases from V and 3 bases from J; junction bases left unmatched: 5. The DNA for the CDR3 is TGTGCCAGCAGCTCTTCGGGACAGTCTAATGAAAAACTGTTTTTT. Amino acid sequence: CASSSSGQSNEKLFF. Together with reference TRBV5-4 and TRBJ1-4, the CDR3 gives the full variable domain: ETGVTQSPTHLIKTRGQQVTLRCSSQSGHNTVSWYQQALGQGPQFIFQYYREEENGRGNFPPRFSGLQFPNYSSELNVNALELDDSALYLCASSSSGQSNEKLFFGSGTQLSVL.

V is TRBV9 and J is TRBJ2-1; a weak D match, TRBD2 (5 bases). Per the germline V gene, CDR1 is SGDLS and CDR2 is YYNGEE. Trimming took off 0 bases at V and 0 bases at J, with 10 bases between the two ends. The CDR3 loop spans 16 amino acids. CDR3 in amino acids: CASSVEGRGSYNEQFF. The CDR3 nucleotides read TGTGCCAGCAGCGTAGAGGGTCGGGGCTCCTACAATGAGCAGTTCTTC.

V and J are TRBV4-3 and TRBJ2-1, with 10 positions matching TRBD2. Trimming removed 3 bases from V and 9 bases from J; junction bases left unmatched: 14. Germline V gene lookup returns CDR1 LGHNA and CDR2 YSLEER. CDR3 length: 17 residues. This CDR3 is CASSHPHGASGSGEQFF. DNA of the CDR3: TGCGCCAGCAGCCATCCCCACGGGGCTAGCGGGAGTGGTGAGCAGTTCTTC.

The rearrangement links TRBV9 to TRBJ2-5, with TRBD2 matching 10 bases. The germline gives CDR1 SGDLS, CDR2 YYNGEE. This CDR3 region has 16 residues. V shed 0 bases and J 4 bases; nucleotides not matched to a gene: 6. CDR3 region: CASSVDSSGRIETQYF. CDR3 in DNA: TGTGCCAGCAGCGTAGACAGTAGCGGGAGGATAGAGACCCAGTACTTC.

The rearrangement uses TRBV7-2 and TRBJ1-5, with 7 bases that match TRBD1. Losses at the gene ends were 4 bases for V and 6 bases for J; bases not matched to a gene: 9. CDR1 and CDR2 (germline): SGHTA, FQGNSA. The CDR3 is 15 amino acids. In DNA, the CDR3 is TGTGCCAGCAGCTCAGGACAGGTAGGGGGTCAGCCCCAGCATTTT. Amino acid sequence: CASSSGQVGGQPQHF.

The rearrangement links TRBV5-1 to TRBJ2-6, with D perhaps TRBD2 (5 bases). The CDR3 sequence is 16 residues long. Trimming removed 1 base from V and 2 bases from J, with 10 bases in between. The germline CDR1 and CDR2 sequences are SGHRS and YFSETQ. CDR3 region: CASSLSSGTGANVLTF. CDR3 DNA sequence: TGCGCCAGCAGCTTGTCATCCGGGACTGGGGCCAACGTCCTGACTTTC.

This rearrangement joins TRBV21-1 to TRBJ1-2. TRBV21-1 is classified as a pseudogene. The CDR3 extends over 16 amino acids. Here the CDR3 DNA reads TGTGCCAGCAGCAAAGTTAGGGAGGGGGTTTGTGTCGGCTACACCTTC. Protein sequence: CASSKVREGVCVGYTF.

The chain joins TRBV6-6 to TRBJ2-7; TRBD1 agrees at 8 bases. This CDR3 contains 15 residues. V trimming: 5 bases; J trimming: 1 base; junction bases outside the gene matches: 7. The V gene's germline CDR1 is MNHNY and CDR2 SVGAGI (reference sequence). For the CDR3, the DNA is TGTGCCAGCAGTCCTAGACAGGGGAGTTCCTACGAGCAGTACTTC. Amino acid sequence: CASSPRQGSSYEQYF.

This clone turned up a few times. The V gene is TRBV11-3, the J gene TRBJ2-1, with TRBD2 matching 9 bases. Germline loops: CDR1 SGHNT, CDR2 YENEEA. The junction had 5 bases not matched to a gene; V was cut back by 3 bases and J by 8 bases. The CDR3 has 14 residues. In DNA, the CDR3 is TGTGCCAGCAGCTTGCGGGGGGGTGTCGATGAGCAGTTCTTC. Translating it yields CASSLRGGVDEQFF.

This clone turned up a few times. The chain couples TRBV7-2 to TRBJ2-5, with 8 bases identical to TRBD1. Germline CDR1 SGHTA, CDR2 FQGNSA. The length of the CDR3 is 17 residues. V gave up 1 base and J gave up 0 bases; unmatched junction bases: 7. The CDR3 nucleotides read TGTGCCAGCAGCTTAGTCCCGACAGGGGTTTACCAAGAGACCCAGTACTTC. It encodes CASSLVPTGVYQETQYF.

The V call is TRBV4-3, the J call TRBJ2-2; TRBD2 aligns across 14 bases. CDR3 size: 19 residues. V trimming: 2 bases; J trimming: 4 bases; junction bases outside the gene matches: 9. CDR1 is LGHNA, CDR2 YSLEER, per germline. The CDR3: CASSQFASGLAGVTGELFF. The CDR3 DNA is TGCGCCAGCAGCCAATTTGCCTCGGGACTAGCGGGGGTCACCGGGGAGCTGTTTTTT.

The genes are TRBV6-1 and TRBJ2-5; tentatively, D is TRBD1 (6 bases). Germline assignment: CDR1 MNHNS and CDR2 SASEGT. The length of the CDR3 is 13 residues. The V end was cut by 7 bases, the J end by 11 bases, with 20 bases between. For the CDR3, the DNA is TGTGCCAGCATGATCTCAGGGGCGAGAGAGCAGTACTTC. This encodes CASMISGAREQYF.

V gene TRBV27 combines with J gene TRBJ1-4, with 10 positions matching TRBD1. CDR1 and CDR2 (germline): MNHEY, SMNVEV (reference sequence). This CDR3 contains 17 residues. The trim removed 4 bases at V and 2 bases at J, leaving 7 bases unmatched. The CDR3, as DNA: TGTGCCAGCAGTTCGCCGGGACAGGGGAGGACTAATGAAAAACTGTTTTTT. This gives the protein CASSSPGQGRTNEKLFF.

The chain is built from TRBV7-9 and TRBJ1-1; 7 bases map to TRBD1. Germline CDR1 SEHNR, CDR2 FQNEAQ (reference sequence). The CDR3 has 13 amino acids. Losses at the gene ends were 4 bases for V and 3 bases for J; bases not matched to a gene: 2. The CDR3 here is CASSSQGDTEAFF. The DNA for the CDR3 is TGTGCCAGCAGCTCCCAGGGGGACACTGAAGCTTTCTTT.

J is TRBJ1-1 and V is TRBV5-5; D may be TRBD1 (5 bases). This CDR3 has 16 residues. Per germline, CDR1 SGHKS and CDR2 YYEKEE (reference sequence). Trimming removed 1 base at V and 6 bases at J, with 19 bases between. The CDR3 DNA sequence: TGTGCCAGCAGCTTGTGGTTCGGGGGTGGTAGCTCTGAAGCTTTCTTT. It yields the protein CASSLWFGGGSSEAFF.

The rearrangement uses TRBV15 and TRBJ2-3, with 7 positions matching TRBD2. This CDR3 region has 15 residues. Looked up from germline, CDR1 is LNHNV and CDR2 is YYDKDF (reference sequence). The V gene end was trimmed by 6 bases and the J gene end by 4 bases; junction bases not matched to a gene: 10. This CDR3 reads CATSGPAGSPDTQYF. CDR3 nucleotide sequence: TGTGCCACCAGTGGTCCAGCGGGGTCCCCAGATACGCAGTATTTT.

CDR3 nucleotide sequence: TGCGCCAGCAGCCAAAAGGGCGGGGCGTTACTCCAAGAGACCCAGTACTTC. It specifies CASSQKGGALLQETQYF. The chain carries TRBV4-3 and TRBJ2-5, with D maybe TRBD2 (6 bases). The V gene's germline CDR1 is LGHNA and CDR2 YSLEER. The CDR3 contains 17 residues. The V gene lost 2 bases and the J gene lost 1 base, with 17 bases spanning the gap.

The rearrangement links TRBV5-1 to TRBJ2-1; D remains ambiguous. The CDR3 totals 13 residues. V was clipped by 0 bases and J by 10 bases, with 11 bases between them. In germline, CDR1 is SGHRS, CDR2 YFSETQ. CDR3 in amino acids: CASSLGLLLEQFF. CDR3 coding DNA: TGCGCCAGCAGCTTGGGACTCCTACTCGAGCAGTTCTTC.